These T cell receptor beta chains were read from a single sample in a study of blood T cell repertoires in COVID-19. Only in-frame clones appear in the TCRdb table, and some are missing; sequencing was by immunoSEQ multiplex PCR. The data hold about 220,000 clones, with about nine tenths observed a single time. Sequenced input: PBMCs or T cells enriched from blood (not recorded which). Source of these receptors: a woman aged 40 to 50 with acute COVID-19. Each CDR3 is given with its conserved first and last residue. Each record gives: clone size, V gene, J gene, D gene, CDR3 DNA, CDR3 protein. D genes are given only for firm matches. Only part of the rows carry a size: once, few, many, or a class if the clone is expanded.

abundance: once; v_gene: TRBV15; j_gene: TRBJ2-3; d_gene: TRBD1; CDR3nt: TGTGCCACCAGCAGAAGGGACAGGGCTACAGATACGCAGTATTTT; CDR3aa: CATSRRDRATDTQYF
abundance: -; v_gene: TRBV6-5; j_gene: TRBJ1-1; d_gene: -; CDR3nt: TGTGCCAGCACTCAAAGATGGGCAGGGGACACTGAAGCTTTCTTT; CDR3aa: CASTQRWAGDTEAFF
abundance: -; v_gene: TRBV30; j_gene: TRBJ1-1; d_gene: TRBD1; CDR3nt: TGTGCCTGGAGTGTATGGGGACAGGGCGAAGCTTTCTTT; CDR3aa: CAWSVWGQGEAFF
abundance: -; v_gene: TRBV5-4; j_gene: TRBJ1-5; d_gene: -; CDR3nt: TGTGCCAGCAGCTTGATCCCCGGGGACAATCAGCCCCAGCATTTT; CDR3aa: CASSLIPGDNQPQHF
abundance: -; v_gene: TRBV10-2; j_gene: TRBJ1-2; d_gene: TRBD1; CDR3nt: TGCGCCAGCAGTGAGTCGACTCCGGGACAGGGGGTCGGCTACACCTTC; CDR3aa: CASSESTPGQGVGYTF
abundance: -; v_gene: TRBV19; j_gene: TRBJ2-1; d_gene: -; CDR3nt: TGTGCCAGTAGTATTATCATTAGCTACAATGAGCAGTTCTTC; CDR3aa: CASSIIISYNEQFF
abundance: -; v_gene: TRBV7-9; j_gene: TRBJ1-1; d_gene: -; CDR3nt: TGTGCCAGCAGCTGGGGGGACACTGAAGCTTTCTTT; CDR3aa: CASSWGDTEAFF
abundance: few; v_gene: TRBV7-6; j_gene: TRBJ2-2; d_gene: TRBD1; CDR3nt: TGTGCCAGCAGCTCAAGACAGGGGCGTGTGATGGGGGAGCTGTTTTTT; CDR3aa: CASSSRQGRVMGELFF
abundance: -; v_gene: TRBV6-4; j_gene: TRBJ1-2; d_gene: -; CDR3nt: TGTGCCAGCAGTGACTCGACTCATGAGGCCATGGGCTATGGCTACACCTTC; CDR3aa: CASSDSTHEAMGYGYTF
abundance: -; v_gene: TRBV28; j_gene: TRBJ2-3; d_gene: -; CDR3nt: TGTGCCAGCAGTTTTTTTGGTAATTCGGGCAGGGGTATACCAGATACGCAGTATTTT; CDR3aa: CASSFFGNSGRGIPDTQYF
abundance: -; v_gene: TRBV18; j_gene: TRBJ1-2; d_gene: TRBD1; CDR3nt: TGTGCCAGCTCACGGACAGGGGAGGAAGGCTACACCTTC; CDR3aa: CASSRTGEEGYTF